Here is one T cell receptor (beta chain) with its context. No antigen is known for it. These data are taken from a study of blood T cells in healthy people across ages. Study outcomes and limitations: TCR beta diversity per million T cells fell roughly linearly with age.

The use of a sample-barcoded 5' primer and a J-beta primer mix characterized a second PCR of roughly 7 to 11 cycles. Through a template-switch adaptor with 12 random nucleotides, each cDNA molecule received a tag. Via MiXCR, TCRdb re-called the 5' RACE reads, giving one row per CDR3 protein. The profile shows around 870,000 distinct CDR3 sequences, 29% of them singletons. CDR3 length: 11 amino acids. CDR1 DFQATT and CDR2 SNEGSKA come from the germline V gene (reference sequence). V was clipped by 7 bases and J by 0 bases, with 5 bases between them. The donors, all healthy, were Caucasians living in Russia, aged roughly 6 to 100.

V is TRBV20-1 and J is TRBJ2-3; the D is unclear. Sequenced input: blood. The sequence derives from an elderly woman in good health. CDR3 sequence: CSVTSTDTQYF. CDR3 coding DNA: TGCAGTGTAACTAGCACAGATACGCAGTATTTT.